Below are 23 T cell receptor beta chains sequenced from a single sample in a study of shared clonotypes between healthy human individuals. Libraries were prepared by immunoSEQ multiplex PCR; TCRdb keeps only in-frame clonotypes and omits some of them. The sample lists around 2,000,000 clones, approximately 94% seen once, with around 1.7% in the top ten. The naive CD8 population came from CD45RO-negative cells selected for CCR7, without terminally differentiated effector memory CD45RA+ cells. The sample consisted of naive CD8+ T cells from PBMCs. These receptors originate from a man aged 18 to 29 in good health. Some clones in this sample may be carry-over from other donors' samples.

This rearrangement joins TRBV11-2 to TRBJ1-2, with no clear D. V was shortened by 1 base and J by 5 bases, with 17 bases between the two germline ends. CDR3 length equals 16 residues. Germline V gene sequence: CDR1 SGHAT, CDR2 FQNNGV. The CDR3 protein is CASSLVQVVGEYGYTF. The CDR3 coding sequence is TGTGCCAGCAGCTTAGTTCAAGTGGTAGGAGAATATGGCTACACCTTC. The full variable domain, its missing parts supplied by reference TRBV11-2 and TRBJ1-2, is EAGVAQSPRYKIIEKRQSVAFWCNPISGHATLYWYQQILGQGPKLLIQFQNNGVVDDSQLPKDRFSAERLKGVDSTLKIQPAKLEDSAVYLCASSLVQVVGEYGYTFGSGTRLTVV.

Regarding this clone: This specimen includes other DNA sequences encoding the same CDR3. This rearrangement joins TRBV4-3 to TRBJ1-5; D possibly corresponds to TRBD1 (5 bases). CDR3 length: 15 residues. Deletions cut 0 bases from V and 3 bases from J, with 9 bases between. Germline CDR1 and CDR2: LGHNA and YSLEER. CDR3 loop: CASSQDSGFNQPQHF. The CDR3 DNA reads TGCGCCAGCAGCCAAGATTCAGGGTTCAATCAGCCCCAGCATTTT.

The chain combines TRBV30 with TRBJ2-5; D is perhaps TRBD2 (6 bases). The end of the DNA fits TRBJ2-7 better, so the J call may be wrong. The CDR3 is made up of 13 amino acids. The V gene's germline CDR1 is GTSNPN and CDR2 SVGIG (reference sequence). CDR3 coding DNA: TGTGCCTGGAGTGAACGGGAGCTATACGAGCAGTACTTC. Its translation: CAWSERELYEQYF.

CDR3 nucleotides: TGTGCCAGCAGCCCCCCACAGCTCAGGGGGCGCGGAGCTTTCTTT. It specifies CASSPPQLRGRGAFF. This sequence joins TRBV9 and TRBJ1-1; 8 nucleotides line up with TRBD1. The CDR3 is 15 residues long. V lost 4 bases, J lost 10 bases, and 15 bases stayed unmatched. Germline CDR1 is SGDLS and CDR2 is YYNGEE. The full variable domain, in which reference TRBV9 and TRBJ1-1 provide the parts outside the CDR3, is DSGVTQTPKHLITATGQRVTLRCSPRSGDLSVYWYQQSLDQGLQFLIQYYNGEERAKGNILERFSAQQFPDLHSELNLSSLELGDSALYFCASSPPQLRGRGAFFGQGTRLTVV.

This chain joins TRBV7-9 and TRBJ2-7, with D perhaps matching TRBD2 (5 bases). Per the germline V gene, CDR1 is SEHNR and CDR2 is FQNEAQ (reference sequence). V lost 2 bases to trimming and J lost 0 bases, with 11 bases between them. The CDR3 loop spans 15 amino acids. CDR3 DNA sequence: TGTGCCAGCAGCTTACGAGGGCAGGCCTCCTACGAGCAGTACTTC. Amino acid sequence: CASSLRGQASYEQYF.

The rearrangement uses TRBV27 and TRBJ2-1; D unresolved. The CDR3 length is 14 residues. V lost 0 bases and J lost 10, with 13 bases in between. CDR1 MNHEY and CDR2 SMNVEV come from the germline V gene (reference sequence). The CDR3 nucleotides are TGTGCCAGCAGTTTATCCCCATTGAGTCCCGAGCAGTTCTTC. Its translation is CASSLSPLSPEQFF.

The CDR3 region has the DNA TGTGCCAGCAGCCACCCTTCAGGCCGGACTAGGGAGGGAGAGACCCAGTACTTC. Protein: CASSHPSGRTREGETQYF. The chain carries TRBV4-2 and TRBJ2-5; the match to TRBD2 covers 7 bases. CDR3 length: 18 amino acids. In germline, CDR1 is LGHNA, CDR2 YNFKEQ. V was pared by 3 bases and J by 4 bases, with 17 bases of the junction left unmatched.

The chain combines TRBV14 with TRBJ2-3; 10 positions match TRBD2. This CDR3 region has 15 residues. With V trimmed by 0 bases and J by 7 bases, 4 bases remained unmatched. The germline V gene has CDR1 SGHDN and CDR2 FVKESK. As DNA, the CDR3 is TGTGCCAGCAGCCAAGACCTAGCGGGAGTGTATACGCAGTATTTT. Translating gives CASSQDLAGVYTQYF.

The V gene is TRBV7-9, the J gene TRBJ1-4; D is ambiguous. Trimming removed 1 base from V and 9 bases from J, with 15 bases in between. Germline V lookup: CDR1 SEHNR, CDR2 FQNEAQ (reference sequence). The CDR3 runs to 15 residues. The DNA of the CDR3 is TGTGCCAGCAGCTTAGTTCCCGCTGCGGACCAAAAACTGTTTTTT. Amino acids: CASSLVPAADQKLFF. Drawing the rest from reference TRBV7-9 and TRBJ1-4, the complete variable domain is DTGVSQNPRHKITKRGQNVTFRCDPISEHNRLYWYRQTLGQGPEFLTYFQNEAQLEKSRLLSDRFSAERPKGSFSTLEIQRTEQGDSAMYLCASSLVPAADQKLFFGSGTQLSVL.

This sequence joins TRBV7-3 and TRBJ2-1; no reliable D call. V was cut by 6 bases and J by 8 bases, with 11 bases left in between. From germline, CDR1 is SGHTA and CDR2 FQGTGA. The CDR3 is made up of 12 amino acids. Written as DNA, the CDR3 is TGTGCCAGCAGTATAGATGGGCATGAGCAGTTCTTC. Its protein product is CASSIDGHEQFF. The variable domain in full, with the rest retrieved from reference TRBV7-3 and TRBJ2-1, is GAGVSQTPSNKVTEKGKYVELRCDPISGHTALYWYRQSLGQGPEFLIYFQGTGAADDSGLPNDRFFAVRPEGSVSTLKIQRTERGDSAVYLCASSIDGHEQFFGPGTRLTVL.

The chain has TRBV5-4 and TRBJ2-1; 10 nucleotides match TRBD1. Trimming took 4 bases from V and 9 from J; bases not matched to a gene: 16. Looked up from germline, CDR1 is SGHNT and CDR2 is YYREEE (reference sequence). This CDR3 is 17 amino acids long. The CDR3 DNA reads TGTGCCAGCAGCCCCCGACAGGGGGCGTCCCCCGCCCCTGAGCAGTTCTTC. Protein product: CASSPRQGASPAPEQFF.

The V gene is TRBV21-1, the J gene TRBJ2-7; the table's D gene call, TRBD2, was not cross checked with the DNA. TRBV21-1 has pseudogene status. The CDR3 consists of 18 residues. The DNA of the CDR3 is TGTGCCAGCAGCAAACAAAATAGCGATGGCCGTCCCCGGTACGAGCAGTACTTC. It encodes CASSKQNSDGRPRYEQYF.

V is TRBV2 and J is TRBJ1-5, with D tentatively TRBD1 (5 bases). Germline V gives CDR1 SNHLY, CDR2 FYNNEI. Trimming pared 8 bases from V and 4 bases from J, leaving 9 bases between. This CDR3 comprises 12 residues. For the CDR3, the DNA is TGTGCCAGCGATGGGGGGAATCAGCCCCAGCATTTT. Protein sequence: CASDGGNQPQHF.

This chain joins TRBV27 and TRBJ2-7, with TRBD2 identical over 7 bases. Trimming removed 2 bases from V and 2 bases from J; junction bases left unmatched: 6. Looked up from germline, CDR1 is MNHEY and CDR2 is SMNVEV (reference sequence). CDR3 length: 15 residues. CDR3 nucleotide sequence: TGTGCCAGCAGTTTAAGCGGGGATGTACCCTACGAGCAGTACTTC. Protein sequence: CASSLSGDVPYEQYF.

The chain uses TRBV15 and TRBJ1-5, with D unresolved. The CDR3 spans 19 residues. V shed 5 bases and J shed 1 base, with 24 bases lying between them. Germline CDR1 LNHNV, CDR2 YYDKDF (reference sequence). The CDR3 spells CATSFHSGYYDGSNQPQHF. The CDR3 DNA reads as TGTGCCACCAGCTTCCATTCCGGCTACTACGATGGGAGCAATCAGCCCCAGCATTTT.

As for this clone: At one end the junction does not follow the germline gene, possibly because of a read error. The gene calls are TRBV7-9 and TRBJ1-2; D is unresolved. The CDR3 extends over 13 amino acids. CDR1 is SEHNR, CDR2 FQNEAQ, per germline (reference sequence). The CDR3 spells CASSLSSASGHHF. The CDR3 DNA follows: TGTGCCAGCAGCCTCTCTTCGGCTTCGGGTCACCACTTC.

The chain carries TRBV27 and TRBJ2-2; a weak D match, TRBD1 (6 bases). The germline CDR1 and CDR2 sequences are MNHEY and SMNVEV (reference sequence). Between the trimmed V and J ends, which lost 6 bases and 5 bases, there was a span of 16 bases. The CDR3 totals 15 residues. CDR3 amino acids: CASSLAAGETGELFF. In nucleotides, the CDR3 is TGTGCCAGCAGCTTGGCGGCAGGGGAAACCGGGGAGCTGTTTTTT.

The genes are TRBV30 and TRBJ2-7; TRBD2 might be the D (6 bases). The CDR3 has 15 amino acids. Germline V gene sequence: CDR1 GTSNPN, CDR2 SVGIG (reference sequence). V was pared by 0 bases and J by 6 bases, with 18 bases between. In DNA, the CDR3 is TGTGCCTGGAGTGTACGGTCCGGAGGGATTTCCGAGCAGTACTTC. It specifies CAWSVRSGGISEQYF.

This clone was counted a single time. The CDR3 spells CASSSSGGTGYEQYF. CDR3 coding DNA: TGTGCCAGCAGCTCTTCCGGGGGGACAGGGTACGAGCAGTACTTC. The V and J genes are TRBV11-2 and TRBJ2-7; TRBD1 matches at 9 bases. Trimming at V came to 4 bases and at J to 4 bases, leaving 8 bases not matched to a gene. The CDR3 has 15 amino acids. The V gene's germline CDR1 is SGHAT and CDR2 FQNNGV.

The J gene is TRBJ2-3, the V gene TRBV27; tentatively, D is TRBD2 (6 bases). The CDR3 runs to 15 residues. CDR1 is MNHEY, CDR2 SMNVEV, per germline (reference sequence). V lost 5 bases and J lost 6, with 18 bases in between. CDR3 nucleotides: TGTGCCAGCAGTCCCAGCGGCGGGGTTGTGGATACGCAGTATTTT. Protein product: CASSPSGGVVDTQYF.

This clone was seen only a few times. This rearrangement joins TRBV12-5 to TRBJ1-1, with D possibly matching TRBD1 (5 bases). The germline gives CDR1 LGHNT, CDR2 FRNRAP. Between the trimmed V and J ends, which lost 5 bases and 1 base, there was a span of 14 bases. The CDR3 has 15 residues. DNA for the CDR3: TGTGCTAGTGGTATCCAGTCCGGGGCGAACACTGAAGCTTTCTTT. Translating it yields CASGIQSGANTEAFF.

The rearrangement uses TRBV4-3 and TRBJ1-1, with D unclear. Germline assignment: CDR1 LGHNA and CDR2 YSLEER. The V gene lost 1 base and the J gene lost 1 base, with 13 bases spanning the gap. The CDR3 covers 16 residues. DNA of the CDR3: TGCGCCAGCAGCCAAGCGGTCGTGGCTAGGAACACTGAAGCTTTCTTT. Translation gives CASSQAVVARNTEAFF.

This chain connects TRBV28 to TRBJ2-7; TRBD2 matches at 8 bases. CDR1 and CDR2 (germline): MDHEN, SYDVKM. The CDR3 length is 16 residues. The V and J ends lost 6 bases and 1 base, in that order; junction bases with no gene match: 11. The CDR3 DNA follows: TGTGCCAGCAGGGCCGGGGGGGTTCCAAGTTCCTACGAGCAGTACTTC. This gives the protein CASRAGGVPSSYEQYF.